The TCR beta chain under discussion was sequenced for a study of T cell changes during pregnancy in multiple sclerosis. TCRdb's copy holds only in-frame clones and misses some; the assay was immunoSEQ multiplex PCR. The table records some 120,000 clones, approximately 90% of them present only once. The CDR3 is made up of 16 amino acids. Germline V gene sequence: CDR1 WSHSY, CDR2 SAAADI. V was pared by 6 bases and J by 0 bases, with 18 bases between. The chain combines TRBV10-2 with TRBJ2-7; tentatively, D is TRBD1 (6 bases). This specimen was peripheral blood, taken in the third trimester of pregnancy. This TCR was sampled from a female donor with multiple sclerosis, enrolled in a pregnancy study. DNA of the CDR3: TGCGCCAGCAGGGAGAACCAGGGGTCTAGCTCCTACGAGCAGTACTTC. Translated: CASRENQGSSSYEQYF.